Listed below are T cell receptor beta chains from one sample, sequenced in a study of CD8+CD57+ T cells in acquired aplastic anemia. TCRdb passed the reads through MiXCR, listing each CDR3 protein once. Among 450,000 to 600,000 distinct CDR3 sequences listed, less than 35% were seen once. The sequenced sample was sorted CD4+, CD8+, or CD8+CD57+ T cells (not recorded which) from PBMCs. Every receptor here comes from a human donor with aplastic anemia. Both conserved end residues are part of each CDR3. A D gene is named only where the DNA matches it firmly. For some rows the clone size is stated as once, few or many, or as a class when expanded; others skip it.

D,size,V,J,CDR3,DNA
TRBD1,-,TRBV20-1,TRBJ2-7,CSARIPGGSSPYEQYF,TGCAGTGCTAGGATTCCAGGGGGAAGCTCACCCTACGAGCAGTACTTC
TRBD1,many,TRBV5-1,TRBJ1-2,CASSSRDRGLSEDGYTF,TGCGCCAGCAGCTCCCGGGACAGGGGGCTTAGTGAGGATGGCTACACCTTC
-,-,TRBV19,TRBJ1-1,CASSPALRGMNTEAFF,TGTGCCAGTAGCCCGGCACTCAGGGGAATGAACACTGAAGCTTTCTTT
TRBD1,-,TRBV20-1,TRBJ1-5,CSANPGTGTNQPQHF,TGCAGTGCCAACCCCGGGACAGGGACAAATCAGCCCCAGCATTTT
-,few,TRBV2,TRBJ2-1,CASSGLAPINEQFF,TGTGCCAGCAGTGGGTTGGCCCCCATCAATGAGCAGTTCTTC
TRBD1,many,TRBV5-5,TRBJ2-7,CASSRDRVAYEQYF,TGTGCCAGCAGCCGGGACAGGGTGGCCTACGAGCAGTACTTC
-,once,TRBV2,TRBJ1-5,CASTGRLNQPQHF,TGTGCCAGCACTGGCAGGTTAAATCAGCCCCAGCATTTT
TRBD1,-,TRBV6-1,TRBJ1-5,CASSDIGQGANQPQHF,TGTGCCAGCAGTGATATCGGACAGGGGGCAAATCAGCCCCAGCATTTT
TRBD1,-,TRBV7-9,TRBJ2-1,CASSLLAGQGTSEQFF,TGTGCCAGCAGCTTGCTGGCGGGACAGGGGACAAGTGAGCAGTTCTTC
-,-,TRBV12-3/TRBV12-4,TRBJ1-1,CASSLFMNTEAFF,TGTGCCAGCAGTTTATTCATGAACACTGAAGCTTTCTTT
-,many,TRBV15,TRBJ1-3,CATSIQGSNSGNTIYF,TGTGCCACCAGCATACAGGGATCCAACTCTGGAAACACCATATATTTT
-,many,TRBV19,TRBJ1-1,CASKRDTEAFF,TGTGCCAGTAAACGGGACACTGAAGCTTTCTTT
TRBD1,-,TRBV25-1,TRBJ1-4,CASSRRTGGFEKLFF,TGTGCCAGCAGCCGACGGACAGGGGGCTTTGAAAAACTGTTTTTT
-,few,TRBV18,TRBJ1-3,CASSPVQGGNTIYF,TGTGCCAGCTCACCTGTGCAGGGTGGAAACACCATATATTTT
-,many,TRBV7-3,TRBJ2-3,CASSLFSTDTQYF,TGTGCCAGCAGCTTATTCAGCACAGATACGCAGTATTTT
-,-,TRBV20-1,TRBJ2-3,CSARGDSYYTDTQYF,TGCAGTGCTAGAGGCGACTCCTATTACACAGATACGCAGTATTTT
TRBD2,-,TRBV11-1,TRBJ2-3,CASSFTETSGRAFTQYF,TGTGCCAGCAGCTTCACCGAGACTAGCGGGAGGGCCTTTACGCAGTATTTT
TRBD2,-,TRBV2,TRBJ2-1,CASSPGTSGGNEQFF,TGTGCCAGCAGTCCCGGGACTAGCGGGGGAAATGAGCAGTTCTTC